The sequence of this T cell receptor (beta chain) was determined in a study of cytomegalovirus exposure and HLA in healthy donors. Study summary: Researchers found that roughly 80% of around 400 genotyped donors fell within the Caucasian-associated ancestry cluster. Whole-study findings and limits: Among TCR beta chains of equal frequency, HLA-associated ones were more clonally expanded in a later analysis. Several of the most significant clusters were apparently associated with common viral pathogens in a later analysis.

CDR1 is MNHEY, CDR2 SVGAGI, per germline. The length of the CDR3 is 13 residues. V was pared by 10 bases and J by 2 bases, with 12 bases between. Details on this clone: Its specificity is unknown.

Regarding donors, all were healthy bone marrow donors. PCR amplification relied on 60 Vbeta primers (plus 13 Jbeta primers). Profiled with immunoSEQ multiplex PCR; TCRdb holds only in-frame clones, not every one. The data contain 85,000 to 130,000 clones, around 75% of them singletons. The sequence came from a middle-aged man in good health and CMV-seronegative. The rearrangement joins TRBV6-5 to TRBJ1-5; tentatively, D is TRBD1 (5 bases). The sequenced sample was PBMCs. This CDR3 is CATHLQGNQPQHF. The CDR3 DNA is TGTGCCACCCATTTACAGGGCAATCAGCCCCAGCATTTT.